Sequencing of this T cell receptor (beta chain) was carried out in a study of cytomegalovirus exposure and HLA in healthy donors. Looking at the study overall: Previous work identified 120 million or so unique TCR beta sequences from around 180 million T cells. Whole-study findings and limits: The study recorded over 150 TCR beta chains that were cytomegalovirus-associated. The majority of TCR sequences were rare, yet some public TCRs appeared in many donors.

PCR amplification relied on 60 Vbeta primers (plus 13 Jbeta primers). The repertoire was sequenced with immunoSEQ multiplex PCR; TCRdb's copy has only in-frame clones and lacks some. The repertoire holds 200,000 or so clones, with roughly 87% as singletons. Germline trimming cut 1 base from V and 1 base from J; bases unmatched to any gene: 0. The germline gives CDR1 SGHRS, CDR2 YFSETQ. The CDR3 runs to 14 residues. Notes on this clone: Its antigen remains unidentified.

The gene calls are TRBV5-1 and TRBJ2-3; 7 bases line up with TRBD2. The sample was PBMCs. This clonotype was sampled from a girl under three years old in good health and CMV-seronegative. The CDR3 sequence: CASSLLAGTDTQYF. Written as DNA, the CDR3 is TGCGCCAGCAGCTTGCTAGCGGGCACAGATACGCAGTATTTT.